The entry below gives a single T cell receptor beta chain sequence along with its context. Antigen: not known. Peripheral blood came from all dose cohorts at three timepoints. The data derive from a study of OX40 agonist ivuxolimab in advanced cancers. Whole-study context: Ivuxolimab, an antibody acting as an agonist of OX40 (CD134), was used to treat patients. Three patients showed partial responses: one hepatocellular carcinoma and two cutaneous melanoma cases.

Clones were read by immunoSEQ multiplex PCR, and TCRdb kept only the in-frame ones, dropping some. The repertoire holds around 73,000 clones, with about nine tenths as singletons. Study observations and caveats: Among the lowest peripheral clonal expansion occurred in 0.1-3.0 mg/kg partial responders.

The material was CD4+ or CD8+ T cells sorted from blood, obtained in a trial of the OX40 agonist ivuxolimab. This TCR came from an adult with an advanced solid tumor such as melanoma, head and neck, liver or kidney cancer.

DNA for the CDR3: TGTGCCAGCAGCGACCGCGGGGGACTTAGCACAGATACGCAGTATTTT. This codes for CASSDRGGLSTDTQYF. The V and J genes are TRBV11-2 and TRBJ2-3, with 7 bases aligning to TRBD2. The CDR3 sequence is 16 residues long. CDR1 SGHAT and CDR2 FQNNGV come from the germline V gene. V was clipped by 5 bases and J by 0 bases; unmatched bases: 8.